What follows is one T cell receptor (beta chain) and its context. This entry comes from a study of blood T cell repertoires in COVID-19. Study overall: Samples representing acute and convalescent COVID-19 were sourced from the United States, Italy and Spain.

Germline assignment: CDR1 GTSNPN and CDR2 SVGIG (reference sequence). There are 13 residues in the CDR3. V lost 0 bases and J lost 4, with 9 bases in between. Using immunoSEQ multiplex PCR, the repertoire was profiled, and TCRdb retains in-frame clones only, with some absent. This table has more than 100,000 clones, roughly 80% appearing once. The source of this sequence is an elderly woman with acute or convalescent COVID-19. This chain connects TRBV30 to TRBJ1-2, with unresolved D. The sample consisted of peripheral blood. Here the CDR3 reads CAWSVLSSYGYTF. Written as DNA, the CDR3 is TGTGCCTGGAGTGTACTGTCAAGCTATGGCTACACCTTC. Supplemented by reference TRBV30 and TRBJ1-2, the full variable domain reads SQTIHQWPATLVQPVGSPLSLECTVEGTSNPNLYWYRQAAGRGLQLLFYSVGIGQISSEVPQNLSASRPQDRQFILSSKKLLLSDSGFYLCAWSVLSSYGYTFGSGTRLTVV.